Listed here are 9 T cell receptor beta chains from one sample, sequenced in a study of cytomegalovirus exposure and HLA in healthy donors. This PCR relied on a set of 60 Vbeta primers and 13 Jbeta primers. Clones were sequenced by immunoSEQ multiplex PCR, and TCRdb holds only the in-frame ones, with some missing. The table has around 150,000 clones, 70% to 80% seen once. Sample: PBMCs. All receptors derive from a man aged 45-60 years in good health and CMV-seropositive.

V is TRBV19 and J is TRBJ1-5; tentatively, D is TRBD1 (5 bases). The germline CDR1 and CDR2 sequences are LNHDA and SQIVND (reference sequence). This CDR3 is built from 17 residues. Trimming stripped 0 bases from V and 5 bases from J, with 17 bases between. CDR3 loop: CASSIDHGPGYHQPQHF. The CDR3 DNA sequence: TGTGCCAGTAGTATAGATCACGGCCCAGGGTATCATCAGCCCCAGCATTTT.

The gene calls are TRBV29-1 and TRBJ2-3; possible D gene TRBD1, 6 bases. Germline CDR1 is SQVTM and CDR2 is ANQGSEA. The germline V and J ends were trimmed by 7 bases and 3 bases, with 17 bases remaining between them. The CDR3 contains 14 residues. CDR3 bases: TGCAGCGGGCGAGGACAGTTTCATACAGATACGCAGTATTTT. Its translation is CSGRGQFHTDTQYF.

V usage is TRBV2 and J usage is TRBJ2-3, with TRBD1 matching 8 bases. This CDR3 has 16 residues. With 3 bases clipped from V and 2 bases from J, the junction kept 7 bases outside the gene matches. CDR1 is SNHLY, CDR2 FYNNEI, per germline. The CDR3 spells CASSEVDRGATDTQYF. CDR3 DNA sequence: TGTGCCAGCAGTGAGGTTGACAGGGGAGCCACAGATACGCAGTATTTT.

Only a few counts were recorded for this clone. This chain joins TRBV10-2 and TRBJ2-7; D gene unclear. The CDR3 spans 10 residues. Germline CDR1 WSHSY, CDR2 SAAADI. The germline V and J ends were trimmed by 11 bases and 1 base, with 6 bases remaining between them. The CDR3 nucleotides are TGCGCCGCGGCGTCCTACGAGCAGTACTTC. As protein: CAAASYEQYF.

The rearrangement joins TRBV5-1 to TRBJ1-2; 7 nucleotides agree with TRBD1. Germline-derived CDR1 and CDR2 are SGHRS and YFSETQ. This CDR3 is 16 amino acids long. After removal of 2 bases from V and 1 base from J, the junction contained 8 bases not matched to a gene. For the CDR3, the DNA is TGCGCCAGCAGCTTACAACAGGGGCCTCATAACTATGGCTACACCTTC. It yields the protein CASSLQQGPHNYGYTF.

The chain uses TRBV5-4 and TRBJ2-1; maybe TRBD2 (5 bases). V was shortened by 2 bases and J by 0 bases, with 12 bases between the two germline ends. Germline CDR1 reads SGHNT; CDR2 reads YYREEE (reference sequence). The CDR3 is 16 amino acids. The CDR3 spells CASSFLAGSSYNEQFF. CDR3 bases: TGTGCCAGCAGCTTCCTAGCCGGAAGCTCCTACAATGAGCAGTTCTTC.

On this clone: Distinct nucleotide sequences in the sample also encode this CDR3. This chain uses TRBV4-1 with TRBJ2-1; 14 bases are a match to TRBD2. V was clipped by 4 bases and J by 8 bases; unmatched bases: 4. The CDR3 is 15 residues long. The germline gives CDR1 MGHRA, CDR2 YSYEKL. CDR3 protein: CASSPGLAGGHEQFF. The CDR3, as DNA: TGCGCCAGCAGCCCCGGACTAGCGGGAGGCCATGAGCAGTTCTTC.

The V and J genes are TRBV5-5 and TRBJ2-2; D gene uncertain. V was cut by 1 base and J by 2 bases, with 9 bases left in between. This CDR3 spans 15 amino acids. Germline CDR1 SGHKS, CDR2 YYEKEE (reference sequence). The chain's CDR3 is CASSLSRLNTGELFF. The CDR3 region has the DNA TGTGCCAGCAGCTTGTCGCGACTCAACACCGGGGAGCTGTTTTTT.

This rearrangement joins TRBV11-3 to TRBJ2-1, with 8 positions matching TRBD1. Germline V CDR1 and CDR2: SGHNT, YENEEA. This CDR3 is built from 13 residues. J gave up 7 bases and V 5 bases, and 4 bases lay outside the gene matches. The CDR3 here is CASSPDRGNEQFF. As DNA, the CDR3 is TGTGCCAGCAGCCCCGACAGGGGTAATGAGCAGTTCTTC.